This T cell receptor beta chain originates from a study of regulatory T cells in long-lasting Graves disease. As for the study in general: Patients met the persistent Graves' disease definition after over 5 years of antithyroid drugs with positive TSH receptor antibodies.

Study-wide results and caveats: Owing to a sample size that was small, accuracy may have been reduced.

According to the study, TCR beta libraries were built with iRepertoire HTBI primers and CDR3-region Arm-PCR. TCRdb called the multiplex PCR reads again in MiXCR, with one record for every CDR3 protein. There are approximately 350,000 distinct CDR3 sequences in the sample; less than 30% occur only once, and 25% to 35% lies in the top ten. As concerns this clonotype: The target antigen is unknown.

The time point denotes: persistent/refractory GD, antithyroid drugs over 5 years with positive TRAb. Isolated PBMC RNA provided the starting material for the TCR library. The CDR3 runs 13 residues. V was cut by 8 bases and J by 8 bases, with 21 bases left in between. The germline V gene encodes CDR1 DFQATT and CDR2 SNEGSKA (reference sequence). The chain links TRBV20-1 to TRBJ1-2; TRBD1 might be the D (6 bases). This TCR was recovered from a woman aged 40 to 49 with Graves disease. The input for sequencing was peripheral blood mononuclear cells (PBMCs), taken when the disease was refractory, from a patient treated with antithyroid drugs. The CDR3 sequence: CSSIYPGAQGYTF. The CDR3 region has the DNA TGCAGTTCTATCTATCCAGGGGCTCAAGGCTACACCTTC.